The rows below give T cell receptor beta chains drawn from one sample of a study of a mutant IDH1 vaccine in newly diagnosed glioma. Sequencing used immunoSEQ multiplex PCR; TCRdb keeps in-frame clones, though not all of them. This sample has tens of thousands of clones; 88% occur once, and the top ten carry around 6%. Antigen specificity for these receptors is unknown. Sequenced here: PBMCs, sampled from a glioma patient whose treatment included an IDH1 peptide vaccine. These receptors originate from a woman aged 40 to 49 with glioma. Each CDR3 is given with its conserved first and last residue. Fields, in order: CDR3 protein, CDR3 DNA, J gene, D gene, V gene, clone size. The D gene is left open where the match is weak. Only some rows state a clone size, as once, few, many or a class for expanded clones.

CDR3aa: CASSLGVSEAGTGELFF
CDR3nt: TGCGCCAGCAGCTTGGGGGTCAGCGAAGCGGGCACCGGGGAGCTGTTTTTT
j_gene: TRBJ2-2
d_gene: NA
v_gene: TRBV5-1
abundance: NA

CDR3aa: CASSTDYYGYTF
CDR3nt: TGTGCCAGCAGTACGGATTACTATGGCTACACCTTC
j_gene: TRBJ1-2
d_gene: NA
v_gene: TRBV25-1
abundance: once

CDR3aa: CASSQGQFNQPQHF
CDR3nt: TGTGCCAGTAGTCAGGGACAGTTCAATCAGCCCCAGCATTTT
j_gene: TRBJ1-5
d_gene: TRBD1
v_gene: TRBV19
abundance: NA

CDR3aa: CASSQPPSGGTYNEQFF
CDR3nt: TGCGCCAGCAGCCAGCCCCCTAGCGGGGGGACGTACAATGAGCAGTTCTTC
j_gene: TRBJ2-1
d_gene: TRBD2
v_gene: TRBV4-1
abundance: NA

CDR3aa: CATKGDLRQGSYEQYF
CDR3nt: TGTGCCACCAAGGGGGACCTAAGACAGGGGAGCTACGAGCAGTACTTC
j_gene: TRBJ2-7
d_gene: TRBD1
v_gene: TRBV19
abundance: NA

CDR3aa: CASSWSGDGAQPQHF
CDR3nt: TGTGCCAGTAGCTGGAGTGGGGATGGGGCACAGCCCCAGCATTTT
j_gene: TRBJ1-5
d_gene: NA
v_gene: TRBV19
abundance: NA

CDR3aa: CASSKNSGGNQPQHF
CDR3nt: TGTGCCAGCAGTAAAAACAGCGGGGGCAATCAGCCCCAGCATTTT
j_gene: TRBJ1-5
d_gene: NA
v_gene: TRBV2
abundance: once

CDR3aa: CASRGETYNEQFF
CDR3nt: TGCGCCAGCCGGGGAGAAACCTACAATGAGCAGTTCTTC
j_gene: TRBJ2-1
d_gene: NA
v_gene: TRBV4-1
abundance: NA

CDR3aa: CASSSGLAGGQETQYF
CDR3nt: TGTGCCAGCAGCTCGGGACTAGCGGGAGGACAAGAGACCCAGTACTTC
j_gene: TRBJ2-5
d_gene: TRBD2
v_gene: TRBV5-4
abundance: NA

CDR3aa: CASSLAVLRRSTDTQYF
CDR3nt: TGTGCCAGCAGCTTAGCTGTTTTGAGGAGGAGCACAGATACGCAGTATTTT
j_gene: TRBJ2-3
d_gene: NA
v_gene: TRBV7-2
abundance: NA

CDR3aa: CASGWAGKNQPQHF
CDR3nt: TGTGCCAGCGGTTGGGCAGGGAAGAATCAGCCCCAGCATTTT
j_gene: TRBJ1-5
d_gene: NA
v_gene: TRBV6-5
abundance: once

CDR3aa: CASGPDYAGPWEQFF
CDR3nt: TGTGCTAGTGGTCCCGATTACGCGGGACCATGGGAGCAGTTCTTC
j_gene: TRBJ2-1
d_gene: NA
v_gene: TRBV12-5
abundance: NA

CDR3aa: CASSLSTGVQETQYF
CDR3nt: TGCGCCAGCAGCTTGTCCACCGGGGTACAAGAGACCCAGTACTTC
j_gene: TRBJ2-5
d_gene: NA
v_gene: TRBV5-1
abundance: NA

CDR3aa: CASSIVAGSEQYF
CDR3nt: TGTGCCAGTAGTATAGTCGCAGGATCCGAGCAGTACTTC
j_gene: TRBJ2-7
d_gene: NA
v_gene: TRBV19
abundance: NA

CDR3aa: CASSLVTATNEKLFF
CDR3nt: TGCGCCAGCAGCTTGGTGACAGCAACTAATGAAAAACTGTTTTTT
j_gene: TRBJ1-4
d_gene: NA
v_gene: TRBV5-1
abundance: few

CDR3aa: CASSPRQGAFYEQYF
CDR3nt: TGTGCCAGCAGCCCTCGACAGGGGGCGTTCTACGAGCAGTACTTC
j_gene: TRBJ2-7
d_gene: TRBD1
v_gene: TRBV13
abundance: NA

CDR3aa: CASSQDPGVISGNTIYF
CDR3nt: TGCGCCAGCAGCCAAGATCCAGGGGTGATCTCTGGAAACACCATATATTTT
j_gene: TRBJ1-3
d_gene: NA
v_gene: TRBV4-3
abundance: NA

CDR3aa: CASSEPRPIEAFF
CDR3nt: TGTGCCAGCAGTGAACCAAGACCGATAGAAGCTTTCTTT
j_gene: TRBJ1-1
d_gene: NA
v_gene: TRBV2
abundance: few

CDR3aa: CASSPTGGSYNEQFF
CDR3nt: TGTGCCAGTAGTCCGACAGGGGGCTCCTACAATGAGCAGTTCTTC
j_gene: TRBJ2-1
d_gene: TRBD1
v_gene: TRBV19
abundance: NA

CDR3aa: CASSFGTVNYGYTF
CDR3nt: TGTGCCAGTAGTTTCGGGACGGTTAACTATGGCTACACCTTC
j_gene: TRBJ1-2
d_gene: NA
v_gene: TRBV19
abundance: NA

CDR3aa: CASSASRVYNGYTF
CDR3nt: TGTGCCAGCAGTGCAAGCCGGGTTTATAATGGCTACACCTTC
j_gene: TRBJ1-2
d_gene: NA
v_gene: TRBV6-5
abundance: few

CDR3aa: CASSDMGNTEAFF
CDR3nt: TGTGCCAGCAGTGATATGGGGAACACTGAAGCTTTCTTT
j_gene: TRBJ1-1
d_gene: NA
v_gene: TRBV6-1
abundance: few

CDR3aa: CAFLGGRNTEAFF
CDR3nt: TGTGCGTTTCTGGGGGGGAGGAACACTGAAGCTTTCTTT
j_gene: TRBJ1-1
d_gene: NA
v_gene: TRBV18
abundance: NA

CDR3aa: CAIRQGYNSPLHF
CDR3nt: TGTGCCATCAGGCAGGGTTATAATTCACCCCTCCACTTT
j_gene: TRBJ1-6
d_gene: NA
v_gene: TRBV10-3
abundance: NA

CDR3aa: CASSPRGAGGETQYF
CDR3nt: TGTGCCAGCAGCCCGAGGGGGGCGGGTGGAGAGACCCAGTACTTC
j_gene: TRBJ2-5
d_gene: NA
v_gene: TRBV5-4
abundance: NA

CDR3aa: CASSGADPWEQFF
CDR3nt: TGTGCCAGCAGCGGAGCGGACCCGTGGGAGCAGTTCTTC
j_gene: TRBJ2-1
d_gene: NA
v_gene: TRBV4-2
abundance: NA

CDR3aa: CASRPQLANTGELFF
CDR3nt: TGCGCCAGCAGACCCCAGCTCGCGAACACCGGGGAGCTGTTTTTT
j_gene: TRBJ2-2
d_gene: NA
v_gene: TRBV5-1
abundance: NA

CDR3aa: CASSHPQGASGTEAFF
CDR3nt: TGTGCCAGCAGCCACCCACAGGGGGCGAGCGGGACGGAAGCTTTCTTT
j_gene: TRBJ1-1
d_gene: TRBD1
v_gene: TRBV4-2
abundance: NA

CDR3aa: CASSIVGQRNEQFF
CDR3nt: TGCGCCAGCAGTATAGTTGGACAGCGCAATGAGCAGTTCTTC
j_gene: TRBJ2-1
d_gene: NA
v_gene: TRBV10-2
abundance: NA

CDR3aa: CASSPGQAQVRSYNSPLHF
CDR3nt: TGTGCCAGCAGCCCGGGACAGGCCCAGGTTCGATCCTATAATTCACCCCTCCACTTT
j_gene: TRBJ1-6
d_gene: TRBD1
v_gene: TRBV5-5
abundance: once

CDR3aa: CASSQVAGRGLTEAFF
CDR3nt: TGCGCCAGCAGCCAAGTGGCAGGGAGAGGTTTAACTGAAGCTTTCTTT
j_gene: TRBJ1-1
d_gene: NA
v_gene: TRBV4-1
abundance: NA

CDR3aa: CASKRVDNSPLHF
CDR3nt: TGTGCCAGTAAGCGGGTGGATAATTCACCCCTCCACTTT
j_gene: TRBJ1-6
d_gene: NA
v_gene: TRBV19
abundance: NA

CDR3aa: CASSYGGTGPGYGYTF
CDR3nt: TGTGCCAGCAGTTACGGGGGGACAGGGCCTGGGTATGGCTACACCTTC
j_gene: TRBJ1-2
d_gene: TRBD1
v_gene: TRBV6-6
abundance: NA

CDR3aa: CASSKEPVPYEQYF
CDR3nt: TGTGCCAGCAGCAAAGAACCGGTTCCCTACGAGCAGTACTTC
j_gene: TRBJ2-7
d_gene: NA
v_gene: TRBV21-1
abundance: once

CDR3aa: CASQSGSDTGELFF
CDR3nt: TGTGCCAGCCAAAGCGGGAGCGACACCGGGGAGCTGTTTTTT
j_gene: TRBJ2-2
d_gene: TRBD2
v_gene: TRBV6-4
abundance: NA

CDR3aa: CASSLRNRGEQYF
CDR3nt: TGTGCCAGCAGCTTAAGAAACAGGGGCGAGCAGTACTTC
j_gene: TRBJ2-7
d_gene: TRBD1
v_gene: TRBV13
abundance: NA

CDR3aa: CASSQARGYTEAFF
CDR3nt: TGCGCCAGCAGCCAAGCCAGGGGTTACACTGAAGCTTTCTTT
j_gene: TRBJ1-1
d_gene: NA
v_gene: TRBV4-3
abundance: NA